The rows below give T cell receptor beta chains drawn from one sample of a study of post-analysis software for immune sequencing data. TCRdb called the PCR reads again in MiXCR, with one record for every CDR3 protein. The table has roughly 800,000 distinct CDR3 sequences, 25% to 30% seen once. Sequences were obtained from blood. The receptors originated from a girl under 18 with multiple sclerosis. Both conserved end residues are part of each CDR3. The D gene is left open where the match is weak. Not all rows give a size; the values are once, few, many and, for expanded clones, a class.

j_call,d_call,clone_size,v_call,cdr3_length,cdr3_nt,cdr3_aa
TRBJ2-7,.,.,TRBV29-1,15,TGCAGCGTTGAAGGGAGTCAGGAGAGCTCCTACGAGCAGTACTTC,CSVEGSQESSYEQYF
TRBJ1-5,TRBD1,.,TRBV5-1,15,TGCGCCAGCAGCTGGGGGACAGGTAACAATCAGCCCCAGCATTTT,CASSWGTGNNQPQHF
TRBJ2-7,.,.,TRBV2,15,TGTGCCAGCAGTGAGGGGACAACCCCCTCCTACGAGCAGTACTTC,CASSEGTTPSYEQYF
TRBJ2-7,.,once,TRBV12-3/TRBV12-4,14,TGTGCCAGCAGCCCCGAACTGGATGAATACGAGCAGTACTTC,CASSPELDEYEQYF
TRBJ2-1,.,.,TRBV20-1,14,TGCAGTGCTCCCGACACCGGACTCCACAATGAGCAGTTCTTC,CSAPDTGLHNEQFF
TRBJ2-6,.,.,TRBV29-1,15,TGCAGCGTTGGCCCGGGAAGCTCTGGGGCCAACGTCCTGACTTTC,CSVGPGSSGANVLTF
TRBJ1-5,.,.,TRBV7-2,15,TGTGCCAGCAGCTTAGCCGATGGGGGTCGGCAGCCCCAGCATTTT,CASSLADGGRQPQHF
TRBJ2-7,TRBD1,.,TRBV7-2,16,TGTGCCAGCAGCTTAGTCGATAGACAGGGGTACTACGAGCAGTACTTC,CASSLVDRQGYYEQYF
TRBJ2-5,TRBD1,few,TRBV28,14,TGTGCCAGCAGGGGGACAGGGGGAGATGAGACCCAGTACTTC,CASRGTGGDETQYF
TRBJ2-7,TRBD1,.,TRBV3-1,15,TGTGCCAGCAGCGGCCGGGACAGGAGCTCCTACGAGCAGTACTTC,CASSGRDRSSYEQYF
TRBJ2-5,.,few,TRBV6-1,17,TGTGCCAGCTCCCCGTTCTGGGACACCACACTCCAAGAGACCCAGTACTTC,CASSPFWDTTLQETQYF
TRBJ2-5,TRBD1,.,TRBV6-1,14,TGTGCCAGTACCGGGACAGGGGTCTCGGAGACCCAGTACTTC,CASTGTGVSETQYF
TRBJ1-2,.,few,TRBV7-2,13,TGTGCCAGCAGCCCTAGGAACATCTATGGCTACACCTTC,CASSPRNIYGYTF
TRBJ1-2,TRBD1,few,TRBV12-5,16,TGTGCTAGTGGTCCGGGACAGGGCCAAACTATCTATGGCTACACCTTC,CASGPGQGQTIYGYTF
TRBJ2-7,.,.,TRBV20-1,12,TGCAGGGCTAGTCCGCAGACCTACGAGCAGTACTTC,CRASPQTYEQYF
TRBJ1-4,.,.,TRBV25-1,12,TGTGCCACCAGCCCAGGGAGCGAAAAACTGTTTTTT,CATSPGSEKLFF